This T cell receptor (beta chain) appears in the sequencing data of a study of T cell responses to AZD1222 COVID-19 vaccine. With V trimmed by 1 base and J by 5 bases, 5 bases remained unmatched. Germline V gives CDR1 LGHNA, CDR2 YNFKEQ. This CDR3 has 15 residues. Generated by immunoSEQ multiplex PCR, the TCRdb table keeps only in-frame clones and is missing some. The profile covers 98,000 or so clones, with more than 70% appearing a single time and less than 3.5% taken by the ten largest. General study findings and limits: The reported proportion of spike-specific TCRs targeting unmutated variant regions was nearly half. There were repertoire samples only from the period after the peak T cell response.

Of note for this clone: Antigen: not known.

The sequencing here drew on peripheral blood, taken on day 0 of AZD1222 vaccination. This sequence joins TRBV4-2 and TRBJ1-5; 7 nucleotides agree with TRBD1. This clonotype was obtained from an adult in good health. CDR3 sequence (DNA): TGTGCCAGCAGCCAAGCTTCAGGGGGAGATCAGCCCCAGCATTTT. Its translation: CASSQASGGDQPQHF.